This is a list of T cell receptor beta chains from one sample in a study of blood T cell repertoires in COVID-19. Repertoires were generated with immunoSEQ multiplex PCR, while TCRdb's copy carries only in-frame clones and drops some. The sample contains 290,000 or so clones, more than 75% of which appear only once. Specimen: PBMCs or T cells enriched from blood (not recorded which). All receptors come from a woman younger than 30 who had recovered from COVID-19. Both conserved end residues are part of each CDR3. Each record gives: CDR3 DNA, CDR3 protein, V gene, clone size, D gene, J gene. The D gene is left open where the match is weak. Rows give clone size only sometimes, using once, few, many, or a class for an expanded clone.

cdr3_nt: TGTGCCAGCACCCACAGGGGACCTTATAGCAATCAGCCCCAGCATTTT
cdr3_aa: CASTHRGPYSNQPQHF
v_call: TRBV28
clone_size: NA
d_call: TRBD1
j_call: TRBJ1-5

cdr3_nt: TGCGCCAGCAGCTTGGATGGTCTCAGTTCTAATGAAAAACTGTTTTTT
cdr3_aa: CASSLDGLSSNEKLFF
v_call: TRBV5-1
clone_size: NA
d_call: NA
j_call: TRBJ1-4

cdr3_nt: TGTGCCAGGGGTGCGGGAGGGCCCGTATCTGAGACCCAGTACTTC
cdr3_aa: CARGAGGPVSETQYF
v_call: TRBV2
clone_size: NA
d_call: TRBD2
j_call: TRBJ2-5

cdr3_nt: TGTGCCAGCAGTGAAGACAGGGCCAGAGCAAAGCGGCAGTTCTTC
cdr3_aa: CASSEDRARAKRQFF
v_call: TRBV27
clone_size: NA
d_call: TRBD1
j_call: TRBJ2-1

cdr3_nt: TGTGCCAGCAGTTTATACCCGAGTCTGAGTTGGAGAGGACTAGCGGGAGCTGGTGAGCAGTTCTTC
cdr3_aa: CASSLYPSLSWRGLAGAGEQFF
v_call: TRBV27
clone_size: NA
d_call: TRBD2
j_call: TRBJ2-1

cdr3_nt: TGTGCCAGCAGTTTTTGGGACAGTGCAAATCAGCCCCAGCATTTT
cdr3_aa: CASSFWDSANQPQHF
v_call: TRBV28
clone_size: NA
d_call: TRBD1
j_call: TRBJ1-5

cdr3_nt: TGTGCCAGTTCCCAAGGGACAGTAACCTACGAGCAGTACTTC
cdr3_aa: CASSQGTVTYEQYF
v_call: TRBV19
clone_size: NA
d_call: TRBD1
j_call: TRBJ2-7

cdr3_nt: TGTGCCAGCAGCGTAGGGGGCGAGTCCTACGAGCAGTACTTC
cdr3_aa: CASSVGGESYEQYF
v_call: TRBV9
clone_size: NA
d_call: NA
j_call: TRBJ2-7

cdr3_nt: TGTGCCAGCAGTGAAGCCTCGGGCGGGGCAGGGCCTAATGAAAAACTGTTTTTT
cdr3_aa: CASSEASGGAGPNEKLFF
v_call: TRBV6-1
clone_size: NA
d_call: NA
j_call: TRBJ1-4

cdr3_nt: TGTGCCAGCAGCTTAGGTTTCGGACGAGCGGGGCCCCAGCATTTT
cdr3_aa: CASSLGFGRAGPQHF
v_call: TRBV7-8
clone_size: NA
d_call: NA
j_call: TRBJ1-5

cdr3_nt: TGTGCCAGCAGCCCGTCGGGGGTAGATACGCAGTATTTT
cdr3_aa: CASSPSGVDTQYF
v_call: TRBV5-4
clone_size: NA
d_call: NA
j_call: TRBJ2-3

cdr3_nt: TGTGCCAGCAGCCCAACCGGGACACCCATGTTTGGCTACACCTTC
cdr3_aa: CASSPTGTPMFGYTF
v_call: TRBV7-2
clone_size: NA
d_call: NA
j_call: TRBJ1-2

cdr3_nt: TGTGCCAGCAGCTTCTCGACAGGGGGACCGATTTACAATGAGCAGTTCTTC
cdr3_aa: CASSFSTGGPIYNEQFF
v_call: TRBV5-4
clone_size: NA
d_call: TRBD1
j_call: TRBJ2-1

cdr3_nt: TGTGCCAGCAGCTTGGCCAGGGGAGCACTCTTGGGCACTGAAGCTTTCTTT
cdr3_aa: CASSLARGALLGTEAFF
v_call: TRBV5-6
clone_size: NA
d_call: NA
j_call: TRBJ1-1

cdr3_nt: TGTGCCAGCAGCCGAAAGGGGGGGATGAACACTGAAGCTTTCTTT
cdr3_aa: CASSRKGGMNTEAFF
v_call: TRBV3-1/TRBV3-2
clone_size: NA
d_call: NA
j_call: TRBJ1-1

cdr3_nt: TGCGCCAGCAGTTCGGGACTCCAAGAGACCCAGTACTTC
cdr3_aa: CASSSGLQETQYF
v_call: TRBV5-1
clone_size: NA
d_call: NA
j_call: TRBJ2-5

cdr3_nt: TGTGCCAGCAGTGAAGATGGCCAGTATCATCAGCCCCAGCATTTT
cdr3_aa: CASSEDGQYHQPQHF
v_call: TRBV6-1
clone_size: NA
d_call: NA
j_call: TRBJ1-5

cdr3_nt: TGCAGTGCTAGTGTAAGCGGGGGGCCAGAGACCCAGTACTTC
cdr3_aa: CSASVSGGPETQYF
v_call: TRBV20-1
clone_size: NA
d_call: TRBD2
j_call: TRBJ2-5

cdr3_nt: TGTGCCAGCACAGACAGGGGGCGCGATATCTATGGCTACACCTTC
cdr3_aa: CASTDRGRDIYGYTF
v_call: TRBV28
clone_size: NA
d_call: TRBD1
j_call: TRBJ1-2

cdr3_nt: TGTGCCAGCAGCCGTCAGACAGGGGGCGGCAATCAGCCCCAGCATTTT
cdr3_aa: CASSRQTGGGNQPQHF
v_call: TRBV7-2
clone_size: NA
d_call: TRBD1
j_call: TRBJ1-5

cdr3_nt: TGTGCCAGCAGTCGGACTACCAATGAGCAGTTCTTC
cdr3_aa: CASSRTTNEQFF
v_call: TRBV28
clone_size: NA
d_call: NA
j_call: TRBJ2-1

cdr3_nt: TGTGCCATCAGTGACGGCCAGGGTTCCTACGAGCAGTACTTC
cdr3_aa: CAISDGQGSYEQYF
v_call: TRBV10-3
clone_size: NA
d_call: NA
j_call: TRBJ2-7

cdr3_nt: TGTGCCTGGCGGGACAGGGGGATAGAAAAACTGTTTTTT
cdr3_aa: CAWRDRGIEKLFF
v_call: TRBV30
clone_size: NA
d_call: TRBD1
j_call: TRBJ1-4

cdr3_nt: TGTGCCAGCAGTTTGACAGACTACGAGCAGTACTTC
cdr3_aa: CASSLTDYEQYF
v_call: TRBV28
clone_size: NA
d_call: NA
j_call: TRBJ2-7

cdr3_nt: TGTGCCAGCGGTCGGGGAGGGGATACGCAGTATTTT
cdr3_aa: CASGRGGDTQYF
v_call: TRBV7-9
clone_size: NA
d_call: TRBD2
j_call: TRBJ2-3

cdr3_nt: TGTGCCAGCAGTCCTTTGGGGAGGACAGGGGGATTCGCAGATACGCAGTATTTT
cdr3_aa: CASSPLGRTGGFADTQYF
v_call: TRBV13
clone_size: NA
d_call: TRBD1
j_call: TRBJ2-3

cdr3_nt: TGTGCCAGCAGCTTGGGACTAGCGGGAGTCAATGAGCAGTTCTTC
cdr3_aa: CASSLGLAGVNEQFF
v_call: TRBV5-8
clone_size: NA
d_call: TRBD2
j_call: TRBJ2-1

cdr3_nt: TGTGCCAGCAGCAACTCCCTACCCTACGAGCAGTACTTC
cdr3_aa: CASSNSLPYEQYF
v_call: TRBV6-2/TRBV6-3
clone_size: NA
d_call: NA
j_call: TRBJ2-7

cdr3_nt: TGCGCCAGCAGCCAAGAGAATGGGGGGGGCTATGGCTACACCTTC
cdr3_aa: CASSQENGGGYGYTF
v_call: TRBV4-1
clone_size: NA
d_call: NA
j_call: TRBJ1-2

cdr3_nt: TGTGCCAGCAGTTACTCGACTAGCGGGGGGGCAGAGACCCAGTACTTC
cdr3_aa: CASSYSTSGGAETQYF
v_call: TRBV6-2/TRBV6-3
clone_size: NA
d_call: TRBD2
j_call: TRBJ2-5

cdr3_nt: TGTGCCAGCAGCGGGGAGGGCTGGGGTGAAGCTTTCTTT
cdr3_aa: CASSGEGWGEAFF
v_call: TRBV9
clone_size: few
d_call: NA
j_call: TRBJ1-1

cdr3_nt: TGCGCCAGCAGCCAAGATGCGGCTAGCGGGGCCACAGATACGCAGTATTTT
cdr3_aa: CASSQDAASGATDTQYF
v_call: TRBV4-3
clone_size: NA
d_call: TRBD2
j_call: TRBJ2-3

cdr3_nt: TGCGCCAGCAGTGAGTCGGGACAGCTTGATGGCTACACCTTC
cdr3_aa: CASSESGQLDGYTF
v_call: TRBV10-2
clone_size: NA
d_call: TRBD1
j_call: TRBJ1-2

cdr3_nt: TGTGCCAGCAAAGAATCGACAGGGGGCATTGACACCGGGGAGCTGTTTTTT
cdr3_aa: CASKESTGGIDTGELFF
v_call: TRBV9
clone_size: NA
d_call: TRBD1
j_call: TRBJ2-2

cdr3_nt: TGTGCCAGCAGTATAGGGGGGGTCCAGCCCCAGCATTTT
cdr3_aa: CASSIGGVQPQHF
v_call: TRBV27
clone_size: NA
d_call: NA
j_call: TRBJ1-5

cdr3_nt: TGTGCCAGCAGCTTTGGGCTATCTGGAAACACCATATATTTT
cdr3_aa: CASSFGLSGNTIYF
v_call: TRBV7-2
clone_size: NA
d_call: NA
j_call: TRBJ1-3

cdr3_nt: TGTGCCACCAGCAGAAGGGACAGGGCAAACTACGAGCAGTACTTC
cdr3_aa: CATSRRDRANYEQYF
v_call: TRBV15
clone_size: NA
d_call: TRBD1
j_call: TRBJ2-7

cdr3_nt: TGCAGCGCCAGGACAGGGAGTAATCAGCCCCAGCATTTT
cdr3_aa: CSARTGSNQPQHF
v_call: TRBV29-1
clone_size: NA
d_call: TRBD1
j_call: TRBJ1-5

cdr3_nt: TGCAGCGTTGAAAGGGGACAGAACACTGAAGCTTTCTTT
cdr3_aa: CSVERGQNTEAFF
v_call: TRBV29-1
clone_size: once
d_call: NA
j_call: TRBJ1-1

cdr3_nt: TGCGCCAGCAGTGATAGAAGGGAGGCTGAAAAACTGTTTTTT
cdr3_aa: CASSDRREAEKLFF
v_call: TRBV10-2
clone_size: NA
d_call: NA
j_call: TRBJ1-4

cdr3_nt: TGCGCCAGCAGCTTGCCCCCGGGACAGGGGGATACTGAAGCTTTCTTT
cdr3_aa: CASSLPPGQGDTEAFF
v_call: TRBV5-1
clone_size: NA
d_call: TRBD1
j_call: TRBJ1-1

cdr3_nt: TGTGCCAGTAGTAGGAACAGCGGGGGAGGAGAGACCCAGTACTTC
cdr3_aa: CASSRNSGGGETQYF
v_call: TRBV19
clone_size: NA
d_call: TRBD2
j_call: TRBJ2-5

cdr3_nt: TGTGCCAGCAGCCACCATAGCCCCCGAAGATACAATGAGCAGTTCTTC
cdr3_aa: CASSHHSPRRYNEQFF
v_call: TRBV11-2
clone_size: NA
d_call: NA
j_call: TRBJ2-1